The TCR beta chain under discussion was sequenced for a study of cytomegalovirus exposure and HLA in healthy donors. About the study: The 90 to 150 validation repertoires and the approximately 700 first-cohort repertoires shared a platform, a later analysis reported. Study conclusions and caveats: In vitro experiments confirmed that a few CMV-associated chains were specific for CMV antigens. According to reports, the classifier identified cytomegalovirus status with high specificity and sensitivity. Listed as cytomegalovirus-associated were 150 to 200 TCR beta chains.

Note on this clone: Its matching antigen is unknown.

Clones were sequenced by immunoSEQ multiplex PCR, and TCRdb holds only the in-frame ones, with some missing. The repertoire holds about 130,000 clones, with roughly 89% as singletons. Trimming shortened V by 5 bases and J by 2 bases, and 10 bases separated the two germline ends. Looked up from germline, CDR1 is WNHNN and CDR2 is SYGVQD (reference sequence). The CDR3 runs to 13 residues. Sequenced sample: PBMCs. This receptor was obtained from a woman younger than 35 in good health and CMV-seronegative. This chain joins TRBV10-1 and TRBJ2-7; unclear D gene. The CDR3 DNA reads as TGCGCCAGCAGTCCCGGTAAGACCTACGAGCAGTACTTC. Amino acid sequence: CASSPGKTYEQYF.